These 6 T cell receptor beta chains originate from one sample sequenced in a study of tumor and adjacent non-tumor tissue in lung cancer (dated 2018 in TCRdb). Library method: multiplex PCR. The listed sequencing device is Illumina HiSeq 2500. TCRbeta libraries were constructed through three rounds of nested PCR with primers (Table S4) according to protocols modified from ARM-PCR. TCRdb reworked the public reads: Q25 trimming with fastp, MiXCR clone assembly, productive beta chains retained. Rows are unified per CDR3 protein, each entry keeping the most common DNA and genes. The sample profile shows roughly 220,000 distinct CDR3 sequences; about 71% of them were found once. Of the sample, about 25% falls within the top ten clones. RNA was isolated from bulk unsorted tissue, and RNA quality was assessed with a NanoDrop ND-1000 and an Agilent 2100. The sample consisted of lung tumor tissue. These receptors were collected from a man between 60 and 75 years old with non-small cell lung cancer.

This clonotype was seen at least ten times. The chain couples TRBV12-3 or TRBV12-4 to TRBJ2-1; D gene ambiguous. The germline V and J ends were trimmed by 6 bases and 2 bases, with 8 bases remaining between them. The CDR3 runs 13 residues. The CDR3 reads CASSLPPYNEQFF. The CDR3 DNA reads as TGTGCCAGCAGCCTGCCTCCCTACAATGAGCAGTTCTTC.

The chain couples TRBV6-4 to TRBJ2-3; the match to TRBD1 covers 7 bases. With 2 bases clipped from V and 2 bases from J, the junction kept 4 bases outside the gene matches. The CDR3 spans 15 residues. CDR1 MRHNA and CDR2 SNTAGT come from the germline V gene. Written as DNA, the CDR3 is TGTGCCAGCAGTGACGGGACAGCGGTCACAGATACGCAGTATTTT. Translating it yields CASSDGTAVTDTQYF.

Many counts were recorded for this clonotype. The rearrangement uses TRBV20-1 and TRBJ2-7, with D uncertain. CDR1 and CDR2 (germline): DFQATT, SNEGSKA (reference sequence). The CDR3 spans 11 residues. The V end lost 1 base, the J end lost 4 bases, and 5 bases lay between the germline ends. The CDR3 DNA follows: TGCAGTGCTAGAGTGGGGTACGAGCAGTACTTC. It encodes CSARVGYEQYF.

This clonotype was recorded a few times. One end of the junction does not line up with germline, which may come from a read error. The chain recombines TRBV29-1 with TRBJ2-7; D assignment may be TRBD1 or TRBD2 (5 bases each). The CDR3 totals 13 residues. Germline lookup yields CDR1 SQVTM and CDR2 ANQGSEA. CDR3 sequence (DNA): TGCAGCGCACTGGCCGGGACGGGCTACGACCAGTACTTC. Protein product: CSALAGTGYDQYF.

V and J are TRBV6-2 or TRBV6-3 and TRBJ1-6; D is undetermined. Germline CDR1 is MNHEY and CDR2 is SVGEGT. This CDR3 is built from 15 residues. V lost 2 bases, J lost 5 bases, and 10 bases lay in between. The CDR3 DNA sequence: TGTGCCAGCAGTTACGCATGGGGAGATAATTCACCCCTCCACTTT. Protein: CASSYAWGDNSPLHF.

About this clonotype: In this CDR3 the conserved last residue, phenylalanine or tryptophan, is missing, so a read error is likely. The CDR3 here is CSVQRWNFGTSGTGGIETQYS. The CDR3 DNA reads as TGCAGCGTACAAAGGTGGAATTTCGGGACTAGTGGGACTGGGGGGATAGAGACCCAGTACTCC. The chain is built from TRBV29-1 and TRBJ2-5; 8 bases agree with TRBD2. V lost 6 bases, J lost 4 bases, and 31 bases stayed unmatched. From germline, CDR1 is SQVTM and CDR2 ANQGSEA. CDR3 length: 21 residues.